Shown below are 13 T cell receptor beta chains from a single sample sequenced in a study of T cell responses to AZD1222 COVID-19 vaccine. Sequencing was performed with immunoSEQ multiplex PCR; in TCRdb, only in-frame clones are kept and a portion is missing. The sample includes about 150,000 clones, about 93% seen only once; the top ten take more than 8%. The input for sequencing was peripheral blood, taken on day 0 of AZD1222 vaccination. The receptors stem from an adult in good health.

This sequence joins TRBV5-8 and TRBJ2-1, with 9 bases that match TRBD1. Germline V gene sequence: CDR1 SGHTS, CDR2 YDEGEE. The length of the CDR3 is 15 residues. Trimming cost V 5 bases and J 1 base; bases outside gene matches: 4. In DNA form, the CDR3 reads TGTGCCAGCAGTCAGGACAGGGGATCCTACAATGAGCAGTTCTTC. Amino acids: CASSQDRGSYNEQFF.

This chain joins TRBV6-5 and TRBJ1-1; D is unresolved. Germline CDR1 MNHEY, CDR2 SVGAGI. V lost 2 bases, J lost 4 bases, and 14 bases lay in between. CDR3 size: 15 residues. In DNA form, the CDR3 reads TGTGCCAGCAGTTACCAATTTTCCGGGTTCACTGAAGCTTTCTTT. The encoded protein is CASSYQFSGFTEAFF.

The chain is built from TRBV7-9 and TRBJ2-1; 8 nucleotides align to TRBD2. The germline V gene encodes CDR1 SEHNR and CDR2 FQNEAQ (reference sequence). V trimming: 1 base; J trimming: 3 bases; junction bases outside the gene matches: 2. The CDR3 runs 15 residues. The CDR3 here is CASSLVGGDYNEQFF. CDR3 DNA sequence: TGTGCCAGCAGCTTAGTCGGGGGGGACTACAATGAGCAGTTCTTC. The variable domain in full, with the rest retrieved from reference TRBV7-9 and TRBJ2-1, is DTGVSQNPRHKITKRGQNVTFRCDPISEHNRLYWYRQTLGQGPEFLTYFQNEAQLEKSRLLSDRFSAERPKGSFSTLEIQRTEQGDSAMYLCASSLVGGDYNEQFFGPGTRLTVL.

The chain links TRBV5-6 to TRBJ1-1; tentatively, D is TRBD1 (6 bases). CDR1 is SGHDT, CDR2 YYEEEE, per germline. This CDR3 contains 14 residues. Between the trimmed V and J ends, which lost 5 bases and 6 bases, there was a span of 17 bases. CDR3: CASRLQGSVPEAFF. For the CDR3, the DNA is TGTGCCAGCAGACTTCAGGGGTCTGTCCCTGAAGCTTTCTTT.

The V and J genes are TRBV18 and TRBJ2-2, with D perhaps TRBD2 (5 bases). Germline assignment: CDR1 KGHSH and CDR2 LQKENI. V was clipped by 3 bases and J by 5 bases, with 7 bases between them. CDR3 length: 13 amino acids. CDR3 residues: CASSPRETGELFF. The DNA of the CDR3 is TGTGCCAGCTCACCGAGGGAAACCGGGGAGCTGTTTTTT.

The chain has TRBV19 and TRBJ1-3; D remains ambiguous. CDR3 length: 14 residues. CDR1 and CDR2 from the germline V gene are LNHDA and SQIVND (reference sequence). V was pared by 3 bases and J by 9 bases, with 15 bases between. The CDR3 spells CASSIDRGVSTIYF. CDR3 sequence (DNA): TGTGCCAGTAGTATTGACCGCGGTGTAAGCACCATATATTTT.

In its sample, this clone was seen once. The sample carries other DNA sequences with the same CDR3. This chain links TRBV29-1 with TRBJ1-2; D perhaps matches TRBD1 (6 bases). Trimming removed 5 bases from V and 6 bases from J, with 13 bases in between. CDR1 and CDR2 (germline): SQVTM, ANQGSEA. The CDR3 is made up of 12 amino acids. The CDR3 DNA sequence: TGCAGCGTTTCGGACAGTAAGGATGGCTACACCTTC. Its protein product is CSVSDSKDGYTF.

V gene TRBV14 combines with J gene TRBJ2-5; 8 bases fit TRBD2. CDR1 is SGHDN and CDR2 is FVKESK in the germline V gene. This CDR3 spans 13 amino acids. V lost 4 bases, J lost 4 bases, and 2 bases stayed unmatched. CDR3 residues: CASSRAGGETQYF. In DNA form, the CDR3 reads TGTGCCAGCAGCCGGGCGGGGGGAGAGACCCAGTACTTC.

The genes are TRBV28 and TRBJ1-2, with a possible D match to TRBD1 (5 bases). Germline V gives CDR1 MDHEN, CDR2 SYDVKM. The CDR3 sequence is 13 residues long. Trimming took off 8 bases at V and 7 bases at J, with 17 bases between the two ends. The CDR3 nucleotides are TGTGCCAGCGGGGCCAGTAGGGTGGGTGGCTACACCTTC. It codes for CASGASRVGGYTF.

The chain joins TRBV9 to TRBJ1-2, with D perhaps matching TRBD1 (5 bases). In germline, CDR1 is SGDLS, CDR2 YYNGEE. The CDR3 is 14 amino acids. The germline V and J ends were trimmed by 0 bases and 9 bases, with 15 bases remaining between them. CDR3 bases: TGTGCCAGCAGCGTAGCCCAGGGACTTGATAGCTACACCTTC. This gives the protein CASSVAQGLDSYTF.

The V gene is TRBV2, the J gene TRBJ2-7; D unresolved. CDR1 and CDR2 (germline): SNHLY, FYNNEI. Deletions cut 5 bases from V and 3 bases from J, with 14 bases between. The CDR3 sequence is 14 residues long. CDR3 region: CASSTVGIGYEQYF. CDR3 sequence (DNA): TGTGCCAGCAGTACCGTAGGTATCGGCTACGAGCAGTACTTC.

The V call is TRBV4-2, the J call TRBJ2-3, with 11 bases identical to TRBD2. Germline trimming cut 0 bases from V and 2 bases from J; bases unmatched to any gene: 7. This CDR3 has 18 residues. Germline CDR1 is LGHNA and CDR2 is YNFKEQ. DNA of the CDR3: TGTGCCAGCAGCCAAGACCCTAGCGGGGGGCCACTCACAGATACGCAGTATTTT. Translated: CASSQDPSGGPLTDTQYF.

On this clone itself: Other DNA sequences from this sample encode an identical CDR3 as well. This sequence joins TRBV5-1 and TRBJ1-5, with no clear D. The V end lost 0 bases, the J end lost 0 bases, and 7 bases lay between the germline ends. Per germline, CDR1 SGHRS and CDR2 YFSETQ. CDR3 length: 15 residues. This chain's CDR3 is CASSLAGNSNQPQHF. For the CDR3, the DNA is TGCGCCAGCAGCTTGGCTGGGAATAGCAATCAGCCCCAGCATTTT.